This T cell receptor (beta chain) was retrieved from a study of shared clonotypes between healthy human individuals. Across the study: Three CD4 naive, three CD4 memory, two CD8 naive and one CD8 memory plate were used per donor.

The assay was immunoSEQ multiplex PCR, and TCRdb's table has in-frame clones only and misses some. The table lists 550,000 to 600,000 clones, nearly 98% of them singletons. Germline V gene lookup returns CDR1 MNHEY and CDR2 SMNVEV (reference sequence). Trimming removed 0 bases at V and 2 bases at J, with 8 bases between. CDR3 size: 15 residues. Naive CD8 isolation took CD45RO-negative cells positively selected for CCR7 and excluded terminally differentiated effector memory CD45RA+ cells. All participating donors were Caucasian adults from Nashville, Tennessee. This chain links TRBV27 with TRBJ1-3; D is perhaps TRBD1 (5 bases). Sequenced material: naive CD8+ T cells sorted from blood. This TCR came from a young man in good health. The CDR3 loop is CASSLSRGAGNTIYF. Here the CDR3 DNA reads TGTGCCAGCAGTTTATCTCGGGGCGCTGGAAACACCATATATTTT.